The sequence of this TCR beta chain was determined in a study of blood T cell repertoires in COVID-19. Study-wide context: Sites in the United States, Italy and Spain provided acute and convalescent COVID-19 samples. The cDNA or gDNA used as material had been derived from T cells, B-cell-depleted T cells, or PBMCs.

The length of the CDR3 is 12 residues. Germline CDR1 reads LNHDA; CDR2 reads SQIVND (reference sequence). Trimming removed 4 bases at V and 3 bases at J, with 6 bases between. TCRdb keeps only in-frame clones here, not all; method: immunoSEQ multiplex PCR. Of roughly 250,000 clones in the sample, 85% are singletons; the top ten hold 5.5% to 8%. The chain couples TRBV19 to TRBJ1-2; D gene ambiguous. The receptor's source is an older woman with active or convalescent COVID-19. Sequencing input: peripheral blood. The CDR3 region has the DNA TGTGCCAGTAGTAACCGGGACTATGGCTACACCTTC. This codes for CASSNRDYGYTF.